This T cell receptor (beta chain) originates from a study of CD8 T cells in Susac syndrome. Sequencing of TCR beta covered CD8+ and CD4+ T cells obtained from blood. Germline CDR1 reads MDHEN; CDR2 reads SYDVKM. With V trimmed by 3 bases and J by 0 bases, 5 bases remained unmatched. This CDR3 is built from 16 residues. Reverse transcription of roughly 0.5 to 1 ug RNA was carried out with random hexamers. TCRdb reprocessed the immunoSEQ multiplex PCR reads via MiXCR and lists one record per CDR3 protein. The sample shows a few hundred thousand distinct CDR3 sequences, about 88% of them seen only once. The source is a human donor with multiple sclerosis. The chain joins TRBV28 to TRBJ2-7; the match to TRBD2 covers 10 bases. Material: CD8+ T cells from PBMCs. The CDR3 DNA is TGTGCCAGCAGTTTGGATCTAGCGGGAGACTCCTACGAGCAGTACTTC. It specifies CASSLDLAGDSYEQYF.